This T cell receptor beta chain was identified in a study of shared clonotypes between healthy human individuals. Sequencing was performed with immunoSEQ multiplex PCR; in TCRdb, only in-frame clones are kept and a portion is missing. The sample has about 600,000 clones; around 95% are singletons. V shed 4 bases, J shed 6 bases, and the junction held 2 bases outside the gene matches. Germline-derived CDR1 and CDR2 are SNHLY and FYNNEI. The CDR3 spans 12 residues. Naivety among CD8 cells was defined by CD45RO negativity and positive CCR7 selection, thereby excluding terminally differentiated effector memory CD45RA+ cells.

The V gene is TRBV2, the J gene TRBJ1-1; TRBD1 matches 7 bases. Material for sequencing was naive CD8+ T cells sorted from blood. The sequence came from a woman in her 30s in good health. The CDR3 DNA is TGTGCCAGCAGTGTAGGGGGCTCTGAAGCTTTCTTT. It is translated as CASSVGGSEAFF. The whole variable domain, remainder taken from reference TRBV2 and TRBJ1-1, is EPEVTQTPSHQVTQMGQEVILRCVPISNHLYFYWYRQILGQKVEFLVSFYNNEISEKSEIFDDQFSVERPDGSNFTLKIRSTKLEDSAMYFCASSVGGSEAFFGQGTRLTVV.